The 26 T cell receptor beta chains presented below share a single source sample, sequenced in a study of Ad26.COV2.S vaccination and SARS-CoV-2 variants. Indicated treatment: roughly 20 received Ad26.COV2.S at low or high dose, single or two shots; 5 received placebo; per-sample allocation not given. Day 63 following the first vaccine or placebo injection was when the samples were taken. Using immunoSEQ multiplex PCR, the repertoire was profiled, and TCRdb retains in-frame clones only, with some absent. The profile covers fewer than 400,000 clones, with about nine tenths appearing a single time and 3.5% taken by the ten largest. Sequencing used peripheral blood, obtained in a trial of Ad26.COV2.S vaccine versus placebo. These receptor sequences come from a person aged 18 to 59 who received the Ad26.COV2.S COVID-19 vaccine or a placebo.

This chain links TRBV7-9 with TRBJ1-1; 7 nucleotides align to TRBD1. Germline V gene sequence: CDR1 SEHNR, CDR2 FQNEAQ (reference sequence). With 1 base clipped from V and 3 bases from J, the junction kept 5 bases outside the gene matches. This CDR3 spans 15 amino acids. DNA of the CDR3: TGTGCCAGCAGCTTAGGAGCAGGGGGGGACACTGAAGCTTTCTTT. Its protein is CASSLGAGGDTEAFF.

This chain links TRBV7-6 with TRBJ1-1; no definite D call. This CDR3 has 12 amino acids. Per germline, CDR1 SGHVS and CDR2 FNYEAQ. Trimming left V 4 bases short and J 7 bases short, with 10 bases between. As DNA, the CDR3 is TGTGCCAGCAGCTCCGAATCAAATGAAGCTTTCTTT. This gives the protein CASSSESNEAFF.

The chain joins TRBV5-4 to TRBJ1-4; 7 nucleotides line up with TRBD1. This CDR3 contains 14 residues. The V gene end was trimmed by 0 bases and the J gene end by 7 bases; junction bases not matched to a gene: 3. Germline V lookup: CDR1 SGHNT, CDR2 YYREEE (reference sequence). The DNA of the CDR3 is TGTGCCAGCAGCTTGGGACAGGGATTTGAAAAACTGTTTTTT. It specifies CASSLGQGFEKLFF.

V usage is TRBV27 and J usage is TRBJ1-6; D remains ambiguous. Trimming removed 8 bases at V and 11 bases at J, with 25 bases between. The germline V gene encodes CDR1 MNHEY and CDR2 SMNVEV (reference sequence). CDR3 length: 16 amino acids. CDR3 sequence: CASPSWGTALDPPLHF. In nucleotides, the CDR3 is TGTGCCAGCCCTTCATGGGGAACCGCGTTAGATCCACCCCTCCACTTT.

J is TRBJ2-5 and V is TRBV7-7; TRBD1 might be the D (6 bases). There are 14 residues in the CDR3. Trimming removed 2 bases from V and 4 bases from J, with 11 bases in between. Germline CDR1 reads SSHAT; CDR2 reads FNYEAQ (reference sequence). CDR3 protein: CASSLQGIGETQYF. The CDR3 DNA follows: TGTGCCAGCAGCTTACAGGGGATTGGAGAGACCCAGTACTTC.

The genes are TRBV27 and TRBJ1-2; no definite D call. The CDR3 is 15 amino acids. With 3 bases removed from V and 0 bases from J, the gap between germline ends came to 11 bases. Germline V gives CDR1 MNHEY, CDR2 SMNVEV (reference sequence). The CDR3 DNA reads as TGTGCCAGCAGTTTCGGGCATAACTCTAACTATGGCTACACCTTC. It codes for CASSFGHNSNYGYTF.

The CDR3 bases are TGTGCCACCAGCGGGACTAGCGGTTCCCCAGATACGCAGTATTTT. It is translated as CATSGTSGSPDTQYF. The chain joins TRBV15 to TRBJ2-3, with 11 bases matching TRBD2. Germline values: CDR1 LNHNV, CDR2 YYDKDF (reference sequence). The V and J ends lost 5 bases and 4 bases, in that order; junction bases with no gene match: 5. The CDR3 has 15 residues.

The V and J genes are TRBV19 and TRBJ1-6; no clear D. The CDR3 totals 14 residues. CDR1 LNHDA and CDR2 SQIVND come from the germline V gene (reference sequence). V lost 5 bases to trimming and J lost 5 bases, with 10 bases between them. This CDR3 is CASSPGNHNSPLHF. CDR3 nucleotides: TGTGCCAGTAGTCCGGGAAACCATAATTCACCCCTCCACTTT.

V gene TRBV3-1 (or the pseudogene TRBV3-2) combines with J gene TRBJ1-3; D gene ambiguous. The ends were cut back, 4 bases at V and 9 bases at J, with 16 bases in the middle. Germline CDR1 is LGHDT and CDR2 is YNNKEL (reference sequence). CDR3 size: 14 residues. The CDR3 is CASSPGVSVVTIYF. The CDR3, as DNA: TGTGCCAGCAGCCCGGGTGTCTCGGTGGTCACCATATATTTT.

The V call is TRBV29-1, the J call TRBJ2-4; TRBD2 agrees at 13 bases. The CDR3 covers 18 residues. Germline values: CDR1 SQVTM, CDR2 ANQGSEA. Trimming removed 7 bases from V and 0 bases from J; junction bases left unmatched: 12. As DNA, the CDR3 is TGCAGCGCCCGGACTAGCGGGGGCCCTCTACTAGCCAAAAACATTCAGTACTTC. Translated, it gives CSARTSGGPLLAKNIQYF.

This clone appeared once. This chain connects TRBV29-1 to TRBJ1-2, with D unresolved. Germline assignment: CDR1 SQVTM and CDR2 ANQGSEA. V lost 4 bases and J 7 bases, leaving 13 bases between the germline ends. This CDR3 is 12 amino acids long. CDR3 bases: TGCAGCGTTGGGGAGATCAGCGGTGGCTACACCTTC. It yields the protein CSVGEISGGYTF.

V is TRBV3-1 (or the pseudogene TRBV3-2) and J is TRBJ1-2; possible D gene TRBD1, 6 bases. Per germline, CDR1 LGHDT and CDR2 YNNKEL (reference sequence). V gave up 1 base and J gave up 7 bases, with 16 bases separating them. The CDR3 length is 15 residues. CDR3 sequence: CASSQGRQVVPGYTF. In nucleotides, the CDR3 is TGTGCCAGCAGCCAAGGAAGACAGGTGGTCCCTGGCTACACCTTC.

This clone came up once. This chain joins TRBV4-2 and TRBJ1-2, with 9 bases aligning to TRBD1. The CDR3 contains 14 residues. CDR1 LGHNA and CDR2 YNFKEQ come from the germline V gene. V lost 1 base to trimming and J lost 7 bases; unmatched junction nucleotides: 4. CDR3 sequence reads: CASSQGDRDRGYTF. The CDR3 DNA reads TGTGCCAGCAGCCAAGGGGACAGGGATCGTGGCTACACCTTC.

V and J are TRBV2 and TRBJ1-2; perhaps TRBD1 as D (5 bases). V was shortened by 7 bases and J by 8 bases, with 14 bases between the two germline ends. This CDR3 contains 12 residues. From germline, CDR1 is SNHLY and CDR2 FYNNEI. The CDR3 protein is CASNEGEDGYTF. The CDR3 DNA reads TGTGCCAGCAACGAAGGGGAGGACGGCTACACCTTC.

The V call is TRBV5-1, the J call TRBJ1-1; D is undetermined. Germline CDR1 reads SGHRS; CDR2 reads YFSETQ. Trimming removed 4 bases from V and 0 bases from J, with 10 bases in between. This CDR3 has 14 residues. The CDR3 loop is CASSPTTLNTEAFF. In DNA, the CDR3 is TGCGCCAGCAGCCCGACGACCCTGAACACTGAAGCTTTCTTT.

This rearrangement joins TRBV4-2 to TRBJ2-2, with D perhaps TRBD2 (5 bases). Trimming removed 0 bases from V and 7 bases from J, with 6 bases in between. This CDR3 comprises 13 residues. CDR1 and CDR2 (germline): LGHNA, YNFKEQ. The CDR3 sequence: CASSQDRGGELFF. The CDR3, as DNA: TGTGCCAGCAGCCAAGATCGGGGCGGGGAGCTGTTTTTT.

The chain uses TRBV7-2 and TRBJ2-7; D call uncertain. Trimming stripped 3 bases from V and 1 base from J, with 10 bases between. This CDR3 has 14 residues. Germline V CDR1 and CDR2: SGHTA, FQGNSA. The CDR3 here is CASSLGRQSYEQYF. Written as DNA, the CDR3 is TGTGCCAGCAGCTTGGGCAGGCAGTCCTACGAGCAGTACTTC.

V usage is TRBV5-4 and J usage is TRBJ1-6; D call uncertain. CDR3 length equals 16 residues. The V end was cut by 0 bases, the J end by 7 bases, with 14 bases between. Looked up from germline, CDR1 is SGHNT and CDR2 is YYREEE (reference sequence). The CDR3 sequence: CASSLGGMLSNSPLHF. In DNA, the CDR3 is TGTGCCAGCAGCTTGGGGGGTATGCTTTCCAATTCACCCCTCCACTTT.

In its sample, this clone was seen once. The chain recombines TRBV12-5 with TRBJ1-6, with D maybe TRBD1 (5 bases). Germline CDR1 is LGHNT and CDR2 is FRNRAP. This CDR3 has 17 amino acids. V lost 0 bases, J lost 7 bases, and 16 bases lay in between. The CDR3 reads CASGLVHWDSGNSPLHF. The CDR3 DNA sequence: TGTGCTAGTGGTTTGGTACACTGGGACTCGGGGAATTCACCCCTCCACTTT.

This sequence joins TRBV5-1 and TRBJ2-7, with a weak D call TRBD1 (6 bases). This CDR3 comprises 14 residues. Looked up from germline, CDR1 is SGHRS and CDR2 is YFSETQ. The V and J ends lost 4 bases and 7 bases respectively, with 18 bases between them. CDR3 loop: CASSKGQILREQYF. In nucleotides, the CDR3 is TGCGCCAGCAGCAAGGGACAAATCCTTCGTGAGCAGTACTTC. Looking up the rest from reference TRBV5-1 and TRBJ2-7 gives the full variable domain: KAGVTQTPRYLIKTRGQQVTLSCSPISGHRSVSWYQQTPGQGLQFLFEYFSETQRNKGNFPGRFSGRQFSNSRSEMNVSTLELGDSALYLCASSKGQILREQYFGPGTRLTVT.

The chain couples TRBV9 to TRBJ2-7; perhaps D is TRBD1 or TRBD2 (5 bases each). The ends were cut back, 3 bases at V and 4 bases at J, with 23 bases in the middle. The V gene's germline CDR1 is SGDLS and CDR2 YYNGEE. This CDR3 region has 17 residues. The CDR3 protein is CASSAIPRDGEPYEQYF. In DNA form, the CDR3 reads TGTGCCAGCAGCGCAATACCCCGGGACGGAGAACCTTACGAGCAGTACTTC.

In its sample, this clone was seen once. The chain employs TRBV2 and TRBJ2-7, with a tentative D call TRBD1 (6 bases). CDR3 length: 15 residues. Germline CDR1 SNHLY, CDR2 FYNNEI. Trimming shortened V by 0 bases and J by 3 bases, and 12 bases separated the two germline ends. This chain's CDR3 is CASSEAHREFYEQYF. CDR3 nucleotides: TGTGCCAGCAGTGAAGCCCACAGGGAATTCTACGAGCAGTACTTC.

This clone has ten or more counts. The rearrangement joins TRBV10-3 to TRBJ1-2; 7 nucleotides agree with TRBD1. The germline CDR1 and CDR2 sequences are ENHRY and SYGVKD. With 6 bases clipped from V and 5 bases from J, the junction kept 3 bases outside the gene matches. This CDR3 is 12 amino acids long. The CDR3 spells CAISETGYGYTF. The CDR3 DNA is TGTGCCATCAGCGAGACAGGGTATGGCTACACCTTC.

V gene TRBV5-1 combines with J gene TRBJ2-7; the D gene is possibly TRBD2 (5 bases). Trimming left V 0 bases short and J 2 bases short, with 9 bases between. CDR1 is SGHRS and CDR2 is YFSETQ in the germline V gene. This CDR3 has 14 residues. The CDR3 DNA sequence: TGCGCCAGCAGCTTGGTAGCGACAACCTACGAGCAGTACTTC. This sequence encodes CASSLVATTYEQYF.

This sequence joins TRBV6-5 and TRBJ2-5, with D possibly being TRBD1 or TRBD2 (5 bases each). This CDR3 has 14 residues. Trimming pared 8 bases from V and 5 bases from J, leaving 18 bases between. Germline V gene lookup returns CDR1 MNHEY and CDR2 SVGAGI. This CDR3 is CASSEVQGWETQYF. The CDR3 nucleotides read TGTGCCAGCTCGGAGGTGCAGGGATGGGAGACCCAGTACTTC.

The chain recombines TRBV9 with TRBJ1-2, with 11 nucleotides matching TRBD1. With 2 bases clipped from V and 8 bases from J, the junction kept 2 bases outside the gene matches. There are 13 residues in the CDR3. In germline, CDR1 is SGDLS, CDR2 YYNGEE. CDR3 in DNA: TGTGCCAGCAGCGTGGGGACAGGGGGAGGCTACACCTTC. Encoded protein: CASSVGTGGGYTF.